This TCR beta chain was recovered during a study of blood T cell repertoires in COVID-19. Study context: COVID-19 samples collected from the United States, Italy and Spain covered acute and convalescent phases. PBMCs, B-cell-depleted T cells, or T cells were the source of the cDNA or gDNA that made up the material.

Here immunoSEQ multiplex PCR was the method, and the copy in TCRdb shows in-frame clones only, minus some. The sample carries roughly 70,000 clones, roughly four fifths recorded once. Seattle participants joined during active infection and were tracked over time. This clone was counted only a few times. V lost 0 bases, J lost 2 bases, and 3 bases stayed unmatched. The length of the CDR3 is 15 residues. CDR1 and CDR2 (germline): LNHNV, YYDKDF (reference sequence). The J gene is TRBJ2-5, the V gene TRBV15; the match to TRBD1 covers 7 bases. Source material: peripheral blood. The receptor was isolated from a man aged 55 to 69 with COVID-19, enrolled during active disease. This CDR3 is CATSRDRQGQETQYF. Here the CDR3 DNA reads TGTGCCACCAGCAGAGATCGACAGGGTCAAGAGACCCAGTACTTC.